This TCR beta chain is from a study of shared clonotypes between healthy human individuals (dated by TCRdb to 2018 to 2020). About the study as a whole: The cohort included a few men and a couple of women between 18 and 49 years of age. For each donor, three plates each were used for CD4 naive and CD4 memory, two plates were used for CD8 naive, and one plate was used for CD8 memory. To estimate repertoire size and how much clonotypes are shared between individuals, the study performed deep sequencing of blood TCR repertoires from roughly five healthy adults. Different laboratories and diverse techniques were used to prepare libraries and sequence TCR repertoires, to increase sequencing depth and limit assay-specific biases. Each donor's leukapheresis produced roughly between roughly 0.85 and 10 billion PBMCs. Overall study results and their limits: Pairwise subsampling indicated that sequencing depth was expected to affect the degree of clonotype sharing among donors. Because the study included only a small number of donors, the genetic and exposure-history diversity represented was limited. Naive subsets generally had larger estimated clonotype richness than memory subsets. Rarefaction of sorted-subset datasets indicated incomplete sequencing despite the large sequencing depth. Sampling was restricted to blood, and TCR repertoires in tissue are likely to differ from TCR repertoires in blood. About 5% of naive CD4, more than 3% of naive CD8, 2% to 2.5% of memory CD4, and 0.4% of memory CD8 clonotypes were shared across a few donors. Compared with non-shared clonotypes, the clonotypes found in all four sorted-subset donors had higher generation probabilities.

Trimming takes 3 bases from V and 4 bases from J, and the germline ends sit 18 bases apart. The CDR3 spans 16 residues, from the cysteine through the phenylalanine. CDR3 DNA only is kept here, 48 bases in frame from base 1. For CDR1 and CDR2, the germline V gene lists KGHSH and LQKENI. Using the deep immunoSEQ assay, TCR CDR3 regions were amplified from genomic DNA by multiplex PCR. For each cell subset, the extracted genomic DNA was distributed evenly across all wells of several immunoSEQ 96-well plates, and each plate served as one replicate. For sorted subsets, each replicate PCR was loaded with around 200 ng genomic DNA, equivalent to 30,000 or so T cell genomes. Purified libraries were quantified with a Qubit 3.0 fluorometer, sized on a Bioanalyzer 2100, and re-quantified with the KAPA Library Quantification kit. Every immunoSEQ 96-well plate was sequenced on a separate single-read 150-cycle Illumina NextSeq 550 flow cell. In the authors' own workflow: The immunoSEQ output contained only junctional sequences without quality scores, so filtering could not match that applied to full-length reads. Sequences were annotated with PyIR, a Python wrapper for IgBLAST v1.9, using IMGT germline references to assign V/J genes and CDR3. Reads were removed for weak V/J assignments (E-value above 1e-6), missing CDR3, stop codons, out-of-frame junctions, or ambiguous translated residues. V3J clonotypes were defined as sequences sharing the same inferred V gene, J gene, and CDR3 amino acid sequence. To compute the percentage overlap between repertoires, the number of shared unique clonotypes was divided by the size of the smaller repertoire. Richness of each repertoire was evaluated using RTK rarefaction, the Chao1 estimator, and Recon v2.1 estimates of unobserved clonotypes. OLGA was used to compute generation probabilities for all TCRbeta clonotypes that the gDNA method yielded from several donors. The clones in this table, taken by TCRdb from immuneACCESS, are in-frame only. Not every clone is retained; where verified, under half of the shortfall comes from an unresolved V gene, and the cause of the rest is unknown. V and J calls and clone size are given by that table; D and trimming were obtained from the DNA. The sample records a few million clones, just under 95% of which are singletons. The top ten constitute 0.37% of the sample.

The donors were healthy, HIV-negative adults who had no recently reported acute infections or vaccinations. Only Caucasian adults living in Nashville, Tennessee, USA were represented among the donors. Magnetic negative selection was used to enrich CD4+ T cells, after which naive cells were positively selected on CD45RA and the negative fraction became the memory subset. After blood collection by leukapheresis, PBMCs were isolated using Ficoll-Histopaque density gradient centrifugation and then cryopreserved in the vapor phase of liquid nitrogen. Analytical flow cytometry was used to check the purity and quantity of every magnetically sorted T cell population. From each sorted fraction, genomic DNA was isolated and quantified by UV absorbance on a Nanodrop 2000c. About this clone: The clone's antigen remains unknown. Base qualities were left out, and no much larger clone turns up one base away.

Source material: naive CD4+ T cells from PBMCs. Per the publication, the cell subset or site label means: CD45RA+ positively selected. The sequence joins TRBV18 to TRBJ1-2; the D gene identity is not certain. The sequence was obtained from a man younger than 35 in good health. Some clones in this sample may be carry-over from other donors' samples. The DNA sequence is TGTGCCAGCTCACCCATCTTCCAGGCTCAAGTCTATGGCTACACCTTC. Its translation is CASSPIFQAQVYGYTF.